One and the same sample provided the 12 T cell receptor beta chains below, sequenced in a study of blood T cells in healthy people across ages. Primed by a sample-barcoded 5' primer and a J-beta primer mix, a second PCR proceeded for about 7 to 11 cycles. TCRdb recomputed calls from the 5' RACE reads with MiXCR, one row per CDR3 protein. This sample has about 1.4 million distinct CDR3 sequences, with around 59% found just once. Sequences were obtained from blood. The source of these receptors is a man aged 18 to 29 in good health.

This clonotype was detected only a few times. V and J are TRBV29-1 and TRBJ1-1; D is ambiguous. Trimming took 7 bases from V and 4 from J, leaving 19 bases between them. Germline values: CDR1 SQVTM, CDR2 ANQGSEA. The CDR3 consists of 14 residues. The CDR3 loop is CSGTLGSLGTEAFF. CDR3 in DNA: TGCAGCGGTACTCTCGGGAGCTTGGGCACTGAAGCTTTCTTT.

The V call is TRBV7-2, the J call TRBJ2-1; 10 bases agree with TRBD2. The DNA end lines up better with TRBJ2-7; the J call may be wrong. The CDR3 runs to 13 residues. Per the germline V gene, CDR1 is SGHTA and CDR2 is FQGNSA. The CDR3 is CASKLAGIYEQYF. CDR3 in DNA: TGTGCCAGTAAACTAGCGGGGATATACGAGCAGTACTTC.

The rearrangement joins TRBV7-9 to TRBJ2-5; TRBD2 matches at 9 bases. Germline assignment: CDR1 SEHNR and CDR2 FQNEAQ (reference sequence). V gave up 0 bases and J gave up 4 bases; unmatched junction bases: 15. CDR3 length: 19 amino acids. This CDR3 is CASSLALGSSGGGGETQYF. DNA for the CDR3: TGTGCCAGCAGCTTAGCGCTGGGGAGTAGCGGGGGAGGTGGAGAGACCCAGTACTTC.

This sequence joins TRBV5-1 and TRBJ2-1; D not resolved. The germline gives CDR1 SGHRS, CDR2 YFSETQ. The CDR3 runs 13 residues. Trimming shortened V by 3 bases and J by 3 bases, and 7 bases separated the two germline ends. CDR3 sequence reads: CASSSTYYNEQFF. CDR3 nucleotides: TGCGCCAGCAGCTCTACCTACTACAATGAGCAGTTCTTC.

This clonotype was observed a handful of times. The chain links TRBV29-1 to TRBJ2-5; D gene uncertain. V gave up 1 base and J gave up 1 base, with 7 bases separating them. This CDR3 has 13 residues. In germline, CDR1 is SQVTM, CDR2 ANQGSEA. CDR3 DNA: TGCAGCGTTGAAGGGGTTACCCAAGAGACCCAGTACTTC. Residues: CSVEGVTQETQYF.

J is TRBJ2-1 and V is TRBV6-1; D possibly matches TRBD1 or TRBD2 (6 bases each). Gene TRBJ2-7 matches the end of the DNA better, so the J call may be wrong. The CDR3 covers 15 residues. Germline-derived CDR1 and CDR2 are MNHNS and SASEGT. DNA for the CDR3: TGTGCCAGCAGTGAAGCGGGGGGCTCCTACAATGAGCAGTACTTC. Protein: CASSEAGGSYNEQYF.

To note about this clonotype: Sequence at one end of the junction differs from germline and may be a read error. The chain couples TRBV6-6 to TRBJ2-3; D is unresolved. In germline, CDR1 is MNHNY, CDR2 SVGAGI (reference sequence). The CDR3 extends over 16 amino acids. This chain's CDR3 is CASGYRKGSGTDTQYF. CDR3 bases: TGTGCCAGCGGTTATAGGAAGGGTTCAGGCACAGATACGCAGTATTTT.

DNA of the CDR3: TGCGCCAGCAGCCCGCGTCGGGGACCGGGCACTGAAGCTTTCTTT. Translated: CASSPRRGPGTEAFF. The chain couples TRBV4-1 to TRBJ1-1; a weak D match, TRBD1 (5 bases). Germline V gene lookup returns CDR1 MGHRA and CDR2 YSYEKL. This CDR3 region has 15 residues. Trimming took 4 bases from V and 4 from J, leaving 16 bases between them.

This clonotype came up many times. The chain employs TRBV2 and TRBJ2-1; unclear D gene. CDR1 and CDR2 (germline): SNHLY, FYNNEI. CDR3 length equals 14 residues. V was trimmed by 0 bases and J by 9 bases, leaving 12 bases between them. For the CDR3, the DNA is TGTGCCAGCAGTGAAGCTCCCGGTCGTCCTGAGCAGTTCTTC. Its protein product is CASSEAPGRPEQFF.

The chain combines TRBV25-1 with TRBJ2-7; 8 nucleotides match TRBD2. Germline lookup yields CDR1 MGHDK and CDR2 SYGVNS. The CDR3 runs 15 residues. The V gene end was trimmed by 3 bases and the J gene end by 0 bases; junction bases not matched to a gene: 4. The CDR3 reads CASSDRGGSSYEQYF. CDR3 sequence (DNA): TGTGCCAGCAGTGACCGCGGGGGGAGCTCCTACGAGCAGTACTTC.

V usage is TRBV28 and J usage is TRBJ2-7; a possible D gene is TRBD1 (5 bases). Trimming left V 7 bases short and J 1 base short, with 17 bases between. This CDR3 comprises 15 residues. From germline, CDR1 is MDHEN and CDR2 SYDVKM. The CDR3 spells CASTGGRASSYEQYF. CDR3 in DNA: TGTGCCAGCACGGGTGGCAGGGCTAGTTCCTACGAGCAGTACTTC. The full variable domain, completed using reference TRBV28 and TRBJ2-7, is DVKVTQSSRYLVKRTGEKVFLECVQDMDHENMFWYRQDPGLGLRLIYFSYDVKMKEKGDIPEGYSVSREKKERFSLILESASTNQTSMYLCASTGGRASSYEQYFGPGTRLTVT.

This clonotype was picked up a small number of times. The chain combines TRBV15 with TRBJ2-5, with 7 nucleotides matching TRBD1. The CDR3 spans 13 residues. V trimming: 5 bases; J trimming: 3 bases; junction bases outside the gene matches: 3. Germline values: CDR1 LNHNV, CDR2 YYDKDF (reference sequence). CDR3 loop: CATSGTGEETQYF. CDR3 sequence (DNA): TGTGCCACCAGCGGCACAGGGGAAGAGACCCAGTACTTC.